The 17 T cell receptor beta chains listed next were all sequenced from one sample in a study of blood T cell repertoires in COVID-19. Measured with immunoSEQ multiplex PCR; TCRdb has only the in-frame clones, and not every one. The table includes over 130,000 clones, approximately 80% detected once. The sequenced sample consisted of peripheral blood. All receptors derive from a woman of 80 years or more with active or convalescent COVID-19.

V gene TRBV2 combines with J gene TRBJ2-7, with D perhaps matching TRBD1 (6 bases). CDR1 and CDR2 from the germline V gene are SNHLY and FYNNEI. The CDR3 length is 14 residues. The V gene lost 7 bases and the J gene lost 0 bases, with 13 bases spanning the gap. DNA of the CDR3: TGTGCCAGCATCGGGACAATCAGCTCCTACGAGCAGTACTTC. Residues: CASIGTISSYEQYF.

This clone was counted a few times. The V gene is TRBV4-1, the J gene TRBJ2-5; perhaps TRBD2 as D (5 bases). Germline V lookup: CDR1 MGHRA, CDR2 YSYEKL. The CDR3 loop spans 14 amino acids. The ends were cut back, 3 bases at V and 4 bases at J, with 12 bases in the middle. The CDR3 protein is CASSQQQEGETQYF. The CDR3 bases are TGCGCCAGCAGCCAGCAGCAAGAGGGAGAGACCCAGTACTTC.

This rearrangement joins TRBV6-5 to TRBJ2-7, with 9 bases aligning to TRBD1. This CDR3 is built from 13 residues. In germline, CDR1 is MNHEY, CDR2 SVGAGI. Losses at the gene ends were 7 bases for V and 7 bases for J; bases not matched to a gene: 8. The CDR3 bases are TGTGCCAGCACCCGGGACAGGGTGCGGGAGCAGTACTTC. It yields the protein CASTRDRVREQYF.

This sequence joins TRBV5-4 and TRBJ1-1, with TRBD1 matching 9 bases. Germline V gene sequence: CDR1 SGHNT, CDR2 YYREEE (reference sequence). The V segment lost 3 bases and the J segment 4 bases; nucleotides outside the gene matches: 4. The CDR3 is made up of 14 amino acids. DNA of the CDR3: TGTGCCAGCAGCTCCACAGGGGGCATCACTGAAGCTTTCTTT. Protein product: CASSSTGGITEAFF. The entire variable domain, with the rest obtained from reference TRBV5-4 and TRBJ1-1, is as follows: ETGVTQSPTHLIKTRGQQVTLRCSSQSGHNTVSWYQQALGQGPQFIFQYYREEENGRGNFPPRFSGLQFPNYSSELNVNALELDDSALYLCASSSTGGITEAFFGQGTRLTVV.

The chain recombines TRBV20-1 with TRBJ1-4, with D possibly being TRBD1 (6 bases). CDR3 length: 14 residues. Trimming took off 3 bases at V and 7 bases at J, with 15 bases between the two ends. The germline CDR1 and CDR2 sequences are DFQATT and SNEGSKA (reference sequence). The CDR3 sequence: CSASSQGLAEKLFF. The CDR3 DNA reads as TGCAGTGCTAGTAGTCAGGGGTTGGCTGAAAAACTGTTTTTT.

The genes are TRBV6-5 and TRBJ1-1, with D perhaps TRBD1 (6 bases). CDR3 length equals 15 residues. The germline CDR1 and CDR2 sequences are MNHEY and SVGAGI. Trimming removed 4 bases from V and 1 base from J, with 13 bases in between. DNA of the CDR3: TGTGCCAGCAGTTCAAACAGGGCTCCGAACACTGAAGCTTTCTTT. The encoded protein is CASSSNRAPNTEAFF.

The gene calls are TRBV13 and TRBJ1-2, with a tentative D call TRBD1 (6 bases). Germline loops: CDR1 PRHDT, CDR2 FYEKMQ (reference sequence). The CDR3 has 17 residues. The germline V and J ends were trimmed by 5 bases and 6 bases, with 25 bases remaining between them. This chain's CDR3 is CASSLSRTAGTTNGYTF. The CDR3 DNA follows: TGTGCCAGCAGCCTCAGCCGCACTGCCGGGACAACCAATGGCTACACCTTC.

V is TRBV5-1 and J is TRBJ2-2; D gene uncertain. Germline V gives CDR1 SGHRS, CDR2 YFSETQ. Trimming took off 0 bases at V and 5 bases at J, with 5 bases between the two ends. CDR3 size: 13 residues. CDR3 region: CASSLARTGELFF. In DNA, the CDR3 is TGCGCCAGCAGCTTGGCTAGAACCGGGGAGCTGTTTTTT.

The CDR3 loop is CASSMRRQGDEQFF. Here the CDR3 DNA reads TGTGCCAGTAGTATGAGGCGGCAGGGGGATGAGCAGTTCTTC. The gene calls are TRBV19 and TRBJ2-1, with TRBD1 identical over 7 bases. J gave up 8 bases and V 3 bases, and 7 bases lay outside the gene matches. Germline assignment: CDR1 LNHDA and CDR2 SQIVND (reference sequence). The CDR3 consists of 14 residues.

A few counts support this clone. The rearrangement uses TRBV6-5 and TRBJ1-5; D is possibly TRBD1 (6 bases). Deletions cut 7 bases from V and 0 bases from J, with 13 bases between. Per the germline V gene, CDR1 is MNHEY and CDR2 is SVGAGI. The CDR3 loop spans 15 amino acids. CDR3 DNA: TGTGCCAGCAAATGGACAGCCGATAGCAATCAGCCCCAGCATTTT. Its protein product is CASKWTADSNQPQHF.

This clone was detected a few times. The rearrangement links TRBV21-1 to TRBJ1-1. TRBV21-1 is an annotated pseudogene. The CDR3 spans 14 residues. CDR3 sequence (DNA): TGTGCCAGCAGCAAAGGACGGAGGAACACTGAAGCTTTCTTT. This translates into CASSKGRRNTEAFF.

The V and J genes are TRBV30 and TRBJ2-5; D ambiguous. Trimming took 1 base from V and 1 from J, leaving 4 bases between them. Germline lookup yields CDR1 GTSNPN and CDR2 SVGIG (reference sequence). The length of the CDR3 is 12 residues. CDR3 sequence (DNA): TGTGCCTGGAGTGGGGCCCAAGAGACCCAGTACTTC. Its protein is CAWSGAQETQYF. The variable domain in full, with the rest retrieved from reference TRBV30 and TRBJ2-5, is SQTIHQWPATLVQPVGSPLSLECTVEGTSNPNLYWYRQAAGRGLQLLFYSVGIGQISSEVPQNLSASRPQDRQFILSSKKLLLSDSGFYLCAWSGAQETQYFGPGTRLLVL.

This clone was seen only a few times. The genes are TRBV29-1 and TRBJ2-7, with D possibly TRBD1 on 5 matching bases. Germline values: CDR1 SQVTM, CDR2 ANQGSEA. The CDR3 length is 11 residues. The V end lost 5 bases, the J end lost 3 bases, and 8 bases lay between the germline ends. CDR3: CSVWTLYEQYF. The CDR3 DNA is TGCAGCGTTTGGACACTCTACGAGCAGTACTTC.

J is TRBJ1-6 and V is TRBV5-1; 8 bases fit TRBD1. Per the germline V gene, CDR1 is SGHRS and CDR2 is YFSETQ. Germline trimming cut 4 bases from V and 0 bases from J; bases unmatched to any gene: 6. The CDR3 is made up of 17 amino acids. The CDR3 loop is CASSPQGASSYNSPLHF. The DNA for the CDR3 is TGCGCCAGCAGCCCGCAGGGGGCGAGCTCCTATAATTCACCCCTCCACTTT.

Written as DNA, the CDR3 is TGTGCCAGCAGCTCCTCGGGACTAGCGGGCCTCCAAGAGACCCAGTACTTC. This gives the protein CASSSSGLAGLQETQYF. The chain is built from TRBV7-9 and TRBJ2-5, with 12 bases that match TRBD2. Per germline, CDR1 SEHNR and CDR2 FQNEAQ (reference sequence). The junction had 7 bases not matched to a gene; V was cut back by 4 bases and J by 1 base. The CDR3 runs 17 residues.

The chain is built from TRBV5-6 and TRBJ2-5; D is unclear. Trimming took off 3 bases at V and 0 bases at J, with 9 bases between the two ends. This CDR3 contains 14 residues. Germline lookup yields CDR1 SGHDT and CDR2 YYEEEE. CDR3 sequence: CASSSRPYQETQYF. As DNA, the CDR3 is TGTGCCAGCAGCTCTAGACCGTACCAAGAGACCCAGTACTTC.

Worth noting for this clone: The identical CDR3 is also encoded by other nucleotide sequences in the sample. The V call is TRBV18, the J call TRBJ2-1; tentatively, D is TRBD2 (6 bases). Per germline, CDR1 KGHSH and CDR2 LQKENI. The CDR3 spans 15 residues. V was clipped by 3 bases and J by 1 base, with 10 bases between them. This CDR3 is CASSPAGLSYNEQFF. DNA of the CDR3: TGTGCCAGCTCACCGGCGGGACTGTCCTACAATGAGCAGTTCTTC.